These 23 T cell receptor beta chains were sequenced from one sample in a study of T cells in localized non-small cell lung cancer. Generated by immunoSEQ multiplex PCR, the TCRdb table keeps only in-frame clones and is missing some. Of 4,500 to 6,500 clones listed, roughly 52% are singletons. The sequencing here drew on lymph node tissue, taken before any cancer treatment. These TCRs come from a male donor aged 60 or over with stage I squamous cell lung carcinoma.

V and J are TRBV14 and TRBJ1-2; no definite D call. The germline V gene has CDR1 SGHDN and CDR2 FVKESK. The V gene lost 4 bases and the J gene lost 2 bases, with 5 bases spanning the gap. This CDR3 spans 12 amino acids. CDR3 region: CASSRDNYGYTF. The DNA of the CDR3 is TGTGCCAGCAGCCGTGACAACTATGGCTACACCTTC. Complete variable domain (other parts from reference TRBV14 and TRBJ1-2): EAGVTQFPSHSVIEKGQTVTLRCDPISGHDNLYWYRRVMGKEIKFLLHFVKESKQDESGMPNNRFLAERTGGTYSTLKVQPAELEDSGVYFCASSRDNYGYTFGSGTRLTVV.

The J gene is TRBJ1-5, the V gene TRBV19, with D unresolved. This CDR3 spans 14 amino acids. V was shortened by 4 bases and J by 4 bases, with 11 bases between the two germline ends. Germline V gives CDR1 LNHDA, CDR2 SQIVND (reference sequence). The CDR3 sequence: CASSTAGYNQPQHF. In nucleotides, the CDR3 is TGTGCCAGTAGTACGGCAGGCTATAATCAGCCCCAGCATTTT.

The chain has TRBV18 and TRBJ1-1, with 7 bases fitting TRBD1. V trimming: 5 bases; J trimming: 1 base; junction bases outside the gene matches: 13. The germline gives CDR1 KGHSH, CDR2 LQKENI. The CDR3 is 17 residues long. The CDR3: CASSTGAPDFKNTEAFF. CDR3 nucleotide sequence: TGTGCCAGCTCAACAGGGGCCCCTGACTTTAAGAACACTGAAGCTTTCTTT.

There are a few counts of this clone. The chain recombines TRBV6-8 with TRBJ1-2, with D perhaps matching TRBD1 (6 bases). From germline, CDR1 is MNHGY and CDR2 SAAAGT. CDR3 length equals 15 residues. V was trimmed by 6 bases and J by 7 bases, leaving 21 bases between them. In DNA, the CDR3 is TGTGCCAGCAGAAAATCCCTACAGGGTATGGGTGGCTACACCTTC. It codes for CASRKSLQGMGGYTF.

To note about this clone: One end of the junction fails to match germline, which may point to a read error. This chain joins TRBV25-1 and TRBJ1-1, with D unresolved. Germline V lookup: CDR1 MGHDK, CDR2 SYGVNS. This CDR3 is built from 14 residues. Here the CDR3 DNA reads TGTGCTAGCAGTCCTGGGGATTCATTTACTGAAGCTTTCTTT. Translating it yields CASSPGDSFTEAFF.

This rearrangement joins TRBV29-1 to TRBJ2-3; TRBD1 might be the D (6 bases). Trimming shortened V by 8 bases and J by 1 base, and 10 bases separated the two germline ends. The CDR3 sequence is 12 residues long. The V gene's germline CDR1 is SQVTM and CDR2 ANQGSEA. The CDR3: CSYRAGTDTQYF. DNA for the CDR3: TGCAGCTACAGGGCCGGCACAGATACGCAGTATTTT.

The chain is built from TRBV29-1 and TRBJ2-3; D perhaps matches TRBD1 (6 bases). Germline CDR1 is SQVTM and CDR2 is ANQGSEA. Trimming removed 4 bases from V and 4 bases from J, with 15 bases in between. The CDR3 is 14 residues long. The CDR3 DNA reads TGCAGCGTTGTGAGCAGGGGTGGCGCAGATACGCAGTATTTT. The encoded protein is CSVVSRGGADTQYF.

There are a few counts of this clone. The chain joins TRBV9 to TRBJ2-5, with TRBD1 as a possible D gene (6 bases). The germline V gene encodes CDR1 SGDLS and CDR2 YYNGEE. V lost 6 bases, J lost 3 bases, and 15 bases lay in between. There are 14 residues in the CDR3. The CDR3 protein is CASNPRGHEETQYF. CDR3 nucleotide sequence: TGTGCCAGCAACCCCCGGGGACATGAAGAGACCCAGTACTTC.

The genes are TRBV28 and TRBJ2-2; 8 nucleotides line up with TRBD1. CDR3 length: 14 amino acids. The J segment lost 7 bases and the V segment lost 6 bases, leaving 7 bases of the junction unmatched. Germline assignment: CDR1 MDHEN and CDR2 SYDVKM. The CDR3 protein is CASSGTGWGGELFF. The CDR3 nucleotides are TGTGCCAGCAGCGGGACAGGTTGGGGCGGGGAGCTGTTTTTT.

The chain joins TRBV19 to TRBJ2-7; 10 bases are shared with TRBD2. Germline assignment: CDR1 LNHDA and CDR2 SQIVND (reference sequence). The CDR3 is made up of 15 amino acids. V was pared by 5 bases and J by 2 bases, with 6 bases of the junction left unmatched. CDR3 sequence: CASSAGTSATYEQYF. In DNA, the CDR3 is TGTGCCAGTAGTGCTGGGACTAGCGCGACCTACGAGCAGTACTTC.

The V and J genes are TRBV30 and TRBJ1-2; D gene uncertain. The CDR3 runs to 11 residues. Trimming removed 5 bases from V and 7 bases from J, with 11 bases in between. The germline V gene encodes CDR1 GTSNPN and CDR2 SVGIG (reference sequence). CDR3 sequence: CAWRSLGGYTF. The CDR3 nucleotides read TGTGCCTGGCGGAGTTTAGGTGGCTACACCTTC.

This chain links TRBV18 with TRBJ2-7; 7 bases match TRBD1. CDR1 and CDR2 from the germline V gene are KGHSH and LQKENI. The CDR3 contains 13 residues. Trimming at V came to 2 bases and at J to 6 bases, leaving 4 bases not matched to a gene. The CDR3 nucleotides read TGTGCCAGCTCACCAGCTTCAGGGGGCGAGCAGTACTTC. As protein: CASSPASGGEQYF.

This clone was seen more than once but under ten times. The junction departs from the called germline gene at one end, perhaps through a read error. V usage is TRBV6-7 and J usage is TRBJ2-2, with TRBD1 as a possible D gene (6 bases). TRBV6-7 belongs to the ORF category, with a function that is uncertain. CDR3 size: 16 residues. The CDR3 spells CASIYPGHSGTGELFF. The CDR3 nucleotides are TGTGCCAGCATTTACCCGGGACATTCGGGCACCGGGGAGCTGTTTTTT.

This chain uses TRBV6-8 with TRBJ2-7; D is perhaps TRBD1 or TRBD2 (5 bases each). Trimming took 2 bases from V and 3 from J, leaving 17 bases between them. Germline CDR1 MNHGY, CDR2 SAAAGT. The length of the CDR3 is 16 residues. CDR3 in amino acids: CASSYGTGIGFYEQYF. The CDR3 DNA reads TGTGCCAGCAGTTACGGGACGGGAATTGGCTTCTACGAGCAGTACTTC.

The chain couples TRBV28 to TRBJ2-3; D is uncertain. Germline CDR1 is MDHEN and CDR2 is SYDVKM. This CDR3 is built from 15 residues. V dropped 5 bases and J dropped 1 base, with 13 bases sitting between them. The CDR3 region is CASSRTGRGTDTQYF. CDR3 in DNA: TGTGCCAGCAGTAGAACGGGTAGGGGCACAGATACGCAGTATTTT. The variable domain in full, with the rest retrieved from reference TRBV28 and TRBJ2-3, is DVKVTQSSRYLVKRTGEKVFLECVQDMDHENMFWYRQDPGLGLRLIYFSYDVKMKEKGDIPEGYSVSREKKERFSLILESASTNQTSMYLCASSRTGRGTDTQYFGPGTRLTVL.

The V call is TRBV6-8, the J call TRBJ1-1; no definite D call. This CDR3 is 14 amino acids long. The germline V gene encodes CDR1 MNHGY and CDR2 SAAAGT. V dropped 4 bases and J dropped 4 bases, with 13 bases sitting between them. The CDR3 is CASSFTGPRTEAFF. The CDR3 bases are TGTGCCAGCAGTTTCACGGGCCCTCGCACTGAAGCTTTCTTT.

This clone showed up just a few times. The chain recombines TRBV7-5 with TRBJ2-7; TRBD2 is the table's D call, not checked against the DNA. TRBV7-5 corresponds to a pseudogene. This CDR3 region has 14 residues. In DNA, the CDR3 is TGTGCCAGCAGCACTAGCGGGAGGGCCTACGAGCAGTACTTC. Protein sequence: CASSTSGRAYEQYF.

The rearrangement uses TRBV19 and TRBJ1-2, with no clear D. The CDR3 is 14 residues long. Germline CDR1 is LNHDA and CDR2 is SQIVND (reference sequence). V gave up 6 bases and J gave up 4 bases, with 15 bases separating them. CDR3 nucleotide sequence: TGTGCCAGTAGCCCTCCGGCGGTTCTCTATGGCTACACCTTC. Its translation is CASSPPAVLYGYTF.

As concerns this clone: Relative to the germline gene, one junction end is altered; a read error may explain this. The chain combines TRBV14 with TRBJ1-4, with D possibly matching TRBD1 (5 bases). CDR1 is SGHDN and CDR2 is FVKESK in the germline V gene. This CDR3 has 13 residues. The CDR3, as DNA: TGTGCCAGCAGCCAACGGACAAACGAAAAAGTGTTTTTT. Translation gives CASSQRTNEKVFF.

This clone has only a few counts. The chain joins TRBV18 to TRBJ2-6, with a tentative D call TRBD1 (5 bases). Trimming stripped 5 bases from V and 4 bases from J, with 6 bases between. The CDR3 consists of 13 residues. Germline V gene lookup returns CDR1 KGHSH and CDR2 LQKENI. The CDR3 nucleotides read TGTGCCAGCTCAAGGGGAGGGGCCAACGTCCTGACTTTC. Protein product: CASSRGGANVLTF.

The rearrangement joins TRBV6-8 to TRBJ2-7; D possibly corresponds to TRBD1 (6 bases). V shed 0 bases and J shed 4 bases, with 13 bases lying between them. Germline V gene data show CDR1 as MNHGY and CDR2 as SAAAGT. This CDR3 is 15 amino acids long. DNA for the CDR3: TGTGCCAGCAGTTACTCGATTCAGGGGCGGTACGAGCAGTACTTC. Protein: CASSYSIQGRYEQYF.

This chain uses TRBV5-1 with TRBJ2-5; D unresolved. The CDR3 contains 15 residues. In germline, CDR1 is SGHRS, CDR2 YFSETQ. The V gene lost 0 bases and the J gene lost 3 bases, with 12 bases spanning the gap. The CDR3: CASSLVGVAEETQYF. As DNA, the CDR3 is TGCGCCAGCAGCTTGGTAGGCGTGGCAGAAGAGACCCAGTACTTC.

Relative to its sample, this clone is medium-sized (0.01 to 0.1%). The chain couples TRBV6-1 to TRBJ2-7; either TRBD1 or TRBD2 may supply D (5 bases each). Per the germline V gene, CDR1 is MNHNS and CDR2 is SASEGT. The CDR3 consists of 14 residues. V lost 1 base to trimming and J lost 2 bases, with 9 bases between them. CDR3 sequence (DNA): TGTGCCAGCAGTGAAGTTGGGGGAACCTACGAGCAGTACTTC. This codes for CASSEVGGTYEQYF.